A single sample is the source of the 12 T cell receptor beta chains below, sequenced in a study of T cells after yellow fever vaccination. TCRdb re-analysed the 5' RACE reads in MiXCR, keeping a single row per CDR3 protein. The data hold approximately 140,000 distinct CDR3 sequences, with 6.5% to 8.5% observed a single time. The sample in question was CD4+ T cells sorted from PBMCs, obtained 5 days after the yellow fever booster vaccination. All receptors derive from a young man who received the YFV17D yellow fever vaccine.

This clonotype was counted at least ten times. This chain's CDR3 is CASSLEVGVHEQYF. CDR3 bases: TGTGCCAGCAGCTTAGAGGTGGGGGTCCATGAGCAGTACTTC. This sequence joins TRBV7-2 and TRBJ2-7, with D possibly called TRBD1 or TRBD2 (5 bases each). Looked up from germline, CDR1 is SGHTA and CDR2 is FQGNSA. Trimming shortened V by 1 base and J by 7 bases, and 14 bases separated the two germline ends. The CDR3 is 14 residues long.

This clonotype was seen repeatedly, ten times or more. The chain combines TRBV20-1 with TRBJ2-1; 10 bases agree with TRBD2. The CDR3 covers 16 residues. Germline lookup yields CDR1 DFQATT and CDR2 SNEGSKA (reference sequence). The CDR3, as DNA: TGCAGCACCCTTCCGCCTAGCGGGAGTTCCTACAATGAGCAGTTCTTC. Residues: CSTLPPSGSSYNEQFF.

This clonotype was observed many times. The chain links TRBV5-1 to TRBJ2-1; D is undetermined. The CDR3 extends over 11 amino acids. The germline CDR1 and CDR2 sequences are SGHRS and YFSETQ. With 6 bases removed from V and 6 bases from J, the gap between germline ends came to 7 bases. The CDR3 sequence is CASMGGNEQFF. The DNA for the CDR3 is TGCGCCAGCATGGGCGGCAATGAGCAGTTCTTC.

This clonotype was counted ten times or more. This chain joins TRBV6-5 and TRBJ2-3; D may match TRBD1 or TRBD2 (7 bases each). CDR1 is MNHEY, CDR2 SVGAGI, per germline. Trimming took off 4 bases at V and 1 base at J, with 12 bases between the two ends. The CDR3 totals 15 residues. The DNA for the CDR3 is TGTGCCAGCAGTTCGCAGGGGGGGGGCACAGATACGCAGTATTTT. Translation: CASSSQGGGTDTQYF.

In its sample, this clonotype was seen many times. The chain carries TRBV7-9 and TRBJ1-2; possibly TRBD1 for D (6 bases). With 6 bases removed from V and 2 bases from J, the gap between germline ends came to 7 bases. Germline V gene sequence: CDR1 SEHNR, CDR2 FQNEAQ (reference sequence). This CDR3 contains 12 residues. DNA for the CDR3: TGTGCCAGCAGTACAGGGAACTATGGCTACACCTTC. It specifies CASSTGNYGYTF.

In this sample, this clonotype turned up many times. The chain joins TRBV7-2 to TRBJ2-7; possibly TRBD2 for D (5 bases). Trimming removed 5 bases from V and 0 bases from J, with 11 bases in between. CDR1 and CDR2 from the germline V gene are SGHTA and FQGNSA. The CDR3 is made up of 14 amino acids. As DNA, the CDR3 is TGTGCCAGCAGCATGGACTTGAGCTCCTACGAGCAGTACTTC. Translating gives CASSMDLSSYEQYF.

This clonotype occurred many times. The V gene is TRBV6-2 or TRBV6-3, the J gene TRBJ2-1; D ambiguous. The CDR3 runs 11 residues. Trimming took 6 bases from V and 9 from J, leaving 9 bases between them. CDR1 and CDR2 from the germline V gene are MNHEY and SVGEGT. This CDR3 is CASSQAGEQFF. The CDR3 region has the DNA TGTGCCAGCAGCCAAGCTGGTGAGCAGTTCTTC.

This clonotype was recorded many times. This chain uses TRBV12-3 or TRBV12-4 with TRBJ2-5, with unresolved D. The length of the CDR3 is 14 residues. The V end lost 3 bases, the J end lost 5 bases, and 13 bases lay between the germline ends. The CDR3 region has the DNA TGTGCCAGCAGTTTTGATGGACCGGGCGAGACCCAGTACTTC. Its protein is CASSFDGPGETQYF.

This clonotype has ten or more counts. This rearrangement joins TRBV7-9 to TRBJ2-3; D call uncertain. The CDR3 is 14 residues long. The germline V gene encodes CDR1 SEHNR and CDR2 FQNEAQ (reference sequence). The V and J ends lost 5 bases and 2 bases respectively, with 11 bases between them. The chain's CDR3 is CASSPLAATDTQYF. The CDR3 DNA is TGTGCCAGCAGCCCTCTCGCCGCCACAGATACGCAGTATTTT.

This clonotype was recorded many times. The V call is TRBV20-1, the J call TRBJ2-6; 7 positions agree with TRBD1. The V segment lost 2 bases and the J segment 4 bases; nucleotides outside the gene matches: 8. Germline-derived CDR1 and CDR2 are DFQATT and SNEGSKA (reference sequence). CDR3 size: 16 residues. This CDR3 is CSARSQGVTGANVLTF. In nucleotides, the CDR3 is TGCAGTGCTAGAAGCCAGGGGGTAACAGGGGCCAACGTCCTGACTTTC.

This clonotype occurred many times. The rearrangement links TRBV5-1 to TRBJ2-1; TRBD1 might be the D (5 bases). This CDR3 region has 16 residues. V shed 0 bases and J shed 3 bases, with 13 bases lying between them. The V gene's germline CDR1 is SGHRS and CDR2 YFSETQ. In DNA, the CDR3 is TGCGCCAGCAGCTTGGATACAGGAATCCGCTACAATGAGCAGTTCTTC. Translation gives CASSLDTGIRYNEQFF.

This clonotype was seen repeatedly, ten times or more. The rearrangement uses TRBV5-1 and TRBJ2-3; D perhaps matches TRBD1 (6 bases). With 1 base removed from V and 3 bases from J, the gap between germline ends came to 12 bases. The germline V gene has CDR1 SGHRS and CDR2 YFSETQ. The CDR3 sequence is 15 residues long. The CDR3 loop is CASSLLQGATDTQYF. The CDR3 nucleotides read TGCGCCAGCAGCTTGCTACAGGGAGCGACAGATACGCAGTATTTT.